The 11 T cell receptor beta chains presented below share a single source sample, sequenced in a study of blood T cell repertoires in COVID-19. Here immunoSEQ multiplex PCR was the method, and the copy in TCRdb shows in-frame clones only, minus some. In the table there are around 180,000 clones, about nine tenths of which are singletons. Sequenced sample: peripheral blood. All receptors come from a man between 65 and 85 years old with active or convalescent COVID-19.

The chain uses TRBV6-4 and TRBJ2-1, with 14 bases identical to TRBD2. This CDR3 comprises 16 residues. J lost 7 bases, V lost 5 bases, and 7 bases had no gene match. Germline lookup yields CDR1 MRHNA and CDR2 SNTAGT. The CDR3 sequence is CASSRLAGGLLNEQFF. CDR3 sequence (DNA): TGTGCCAGCAGTCGACTAGCGGGGGGGCTACTGAATGAGCAGTTCTTC.

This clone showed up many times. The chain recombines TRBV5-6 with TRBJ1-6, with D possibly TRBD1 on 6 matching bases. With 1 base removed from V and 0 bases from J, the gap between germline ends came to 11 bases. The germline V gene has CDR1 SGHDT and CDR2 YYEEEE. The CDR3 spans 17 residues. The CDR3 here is CASSLSRGCSYNSPLHF. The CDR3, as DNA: TGTGCCAGCAGCTTGTCCAGGGGCTGCTCCTATAATTCACCCCTCCACTTT.

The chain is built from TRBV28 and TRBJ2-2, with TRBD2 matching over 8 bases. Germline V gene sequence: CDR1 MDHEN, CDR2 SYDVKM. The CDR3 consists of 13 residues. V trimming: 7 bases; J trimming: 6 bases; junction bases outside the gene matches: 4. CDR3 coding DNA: TGTGCCAGCAAGAACGGGAGGGCCGGGGAGCTGTTTTTT. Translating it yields CASKNGRAGELFF.

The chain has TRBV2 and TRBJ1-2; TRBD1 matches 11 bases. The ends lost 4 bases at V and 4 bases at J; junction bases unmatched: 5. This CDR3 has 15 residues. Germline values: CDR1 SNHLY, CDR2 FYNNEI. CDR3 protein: CASSVDRGRTYGYTF. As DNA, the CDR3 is TGTGCCAGCAGTGTGGACAGGGGGCGCACCTATGGCTACACCTTC.

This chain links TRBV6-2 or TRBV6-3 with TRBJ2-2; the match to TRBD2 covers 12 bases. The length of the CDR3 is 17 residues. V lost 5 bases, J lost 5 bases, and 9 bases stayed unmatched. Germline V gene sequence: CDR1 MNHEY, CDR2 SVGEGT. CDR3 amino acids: CASSAGLAGGRTGELFF. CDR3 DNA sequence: TGTGCCAGCAGTGCGGGACTAGCGGGTGGTAGGACCGGGGAGCTGTTTTTT.

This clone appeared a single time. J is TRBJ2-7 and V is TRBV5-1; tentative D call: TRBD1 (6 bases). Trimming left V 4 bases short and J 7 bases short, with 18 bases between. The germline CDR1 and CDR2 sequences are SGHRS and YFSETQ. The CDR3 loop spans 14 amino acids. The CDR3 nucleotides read TGCGCCAGCAGCCCGGGACACCGAGAGAGAGAGCAGTACTTC. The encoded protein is CASSPGHREREQYF. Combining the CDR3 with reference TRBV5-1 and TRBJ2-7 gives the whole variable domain KAGVTQTPRYLIKTRGQQVTLSCSPISGHRSVSWYQQTPGQGLQFLFEYFSETQRNKGNFPGRFSGRQFSNSRSEMNVSTLELGDSALYLCASSPGHREREQYFGPGTRLTVT.

The CDR3 region has the DNA TGTGCCAGCAGCGGGGGGGGCGCGTACTATGGCTACACCTTC. Amino acids: CASSGGGAYYGYTF. The rearrangement uses TRBV27 and TRBJ1-2; tentatively, D is TRBD1 (6 bases). V lost 6 bases, J lost 3 bases, and 14 bases lay in between. The germline CDR1 and CDR2 sequences are MNHEY and SMNVEV (reference sequence). The CDR3 is 14 amino acids.

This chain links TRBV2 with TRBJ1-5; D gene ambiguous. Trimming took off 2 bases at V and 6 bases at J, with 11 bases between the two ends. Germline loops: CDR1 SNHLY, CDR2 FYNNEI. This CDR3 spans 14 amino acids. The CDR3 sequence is CASSENGQVQPQHF. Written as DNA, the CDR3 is TGTGCCAGCAGTGAAAATGGGCAAGTTCAGCCCCAGCATTTT.

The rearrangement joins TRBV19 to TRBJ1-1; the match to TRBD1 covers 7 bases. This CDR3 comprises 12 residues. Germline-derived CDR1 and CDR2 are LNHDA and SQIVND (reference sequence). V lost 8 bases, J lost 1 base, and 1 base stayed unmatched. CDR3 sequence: CASGDRNTEAFF. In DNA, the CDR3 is TGTGCCAGTGGGGACAGGAACACTGAAGCTTTCTTT.

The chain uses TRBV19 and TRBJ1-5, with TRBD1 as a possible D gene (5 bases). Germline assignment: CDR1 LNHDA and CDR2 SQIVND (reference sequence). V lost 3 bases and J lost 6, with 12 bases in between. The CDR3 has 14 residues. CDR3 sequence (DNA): TGTGCCAGTAGTATTGCGGGGGAGATTCAGCCCCAGCATTTT. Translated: CASSIAGEIQPQHF. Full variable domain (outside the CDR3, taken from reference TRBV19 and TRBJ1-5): DGGITQSPKYLFRKEGQNVTLSCEQNLNHDAMYWYRQDPGQGLRLIYYSQIVNDFQKGDIAEGYSVSREKKESFPLTVTSAQKNPTAFYLCASSIAGEIQPQHFGDGTRLSIL.

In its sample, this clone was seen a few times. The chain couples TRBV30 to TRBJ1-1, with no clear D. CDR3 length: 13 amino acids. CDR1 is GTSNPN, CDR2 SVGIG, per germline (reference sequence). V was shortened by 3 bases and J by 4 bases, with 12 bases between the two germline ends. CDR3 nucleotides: TGTGCCTGGAGATTCGGGGTTGGCACTGAAGCTTTCTTT. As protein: CAWRFGVGTEAFF.